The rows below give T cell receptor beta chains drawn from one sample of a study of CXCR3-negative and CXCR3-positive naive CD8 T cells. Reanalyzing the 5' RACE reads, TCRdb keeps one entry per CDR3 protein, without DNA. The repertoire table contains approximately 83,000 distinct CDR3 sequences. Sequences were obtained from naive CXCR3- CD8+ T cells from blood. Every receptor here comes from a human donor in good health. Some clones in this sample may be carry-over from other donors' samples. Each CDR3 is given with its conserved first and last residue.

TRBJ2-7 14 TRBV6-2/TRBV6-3 CASSYSGITYEQYF
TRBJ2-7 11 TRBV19 CASGLLYEQYF
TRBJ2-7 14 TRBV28 CASSLTGISYEQYF
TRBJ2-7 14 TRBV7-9 CASSPGPLWDEQYF
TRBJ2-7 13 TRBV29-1 CSVVDGDTYEQYF
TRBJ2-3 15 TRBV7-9 CASSPSGSGVDTQYF
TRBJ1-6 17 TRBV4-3 CASSQDSGQGFYSPLHF
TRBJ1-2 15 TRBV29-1 CSVEGGFRQGGGYTF
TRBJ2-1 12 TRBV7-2 CASSLVVVGAAF
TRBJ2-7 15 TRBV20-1 CSATDVGQEGYEQYF
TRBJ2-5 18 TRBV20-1 CSATARLLAGGMQETQYF
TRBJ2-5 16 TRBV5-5 CASSSGLAGTWETQYF
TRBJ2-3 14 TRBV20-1 CSAGARLAPDTQYF
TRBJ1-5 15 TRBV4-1 CASSQEDRVAQPQHF
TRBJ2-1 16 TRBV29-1 CSVPRSGGQPYNEQFF
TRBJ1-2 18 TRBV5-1 CASSESDRDQLRVDGYTF
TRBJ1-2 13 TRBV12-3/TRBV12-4 CASSYMGQGGYTF
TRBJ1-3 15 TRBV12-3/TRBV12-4 CASSPLGVSGNTIYF
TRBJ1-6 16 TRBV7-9 CASDPERGLGNSPLHF
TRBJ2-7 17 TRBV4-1 CASSQVGLAGGTYEQYF
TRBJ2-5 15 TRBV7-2 CASSLEPAGGETQYF
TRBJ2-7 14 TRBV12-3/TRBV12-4 CASTSGGRVLEQYF
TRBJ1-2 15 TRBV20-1 CSARDRGETGYGYTF
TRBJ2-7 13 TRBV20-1 CSVPSGASYEQYF
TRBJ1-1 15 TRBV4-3 CASSQDQGGYTEAFF
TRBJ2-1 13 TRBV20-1 CSARGLAGGEQFF
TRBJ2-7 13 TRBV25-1 CASSDVRYYEQYF
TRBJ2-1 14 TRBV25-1 CASSGVVSYNEQFF
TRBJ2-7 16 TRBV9 CASSVEIAGEIYEQYF
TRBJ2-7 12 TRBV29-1 CSAQDRGYEQYF
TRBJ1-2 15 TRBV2 CASSDGSVLSYGYTF